This is a list of T cell receptor beta chains from one sample in a study of early T cells in non-severe SARS-CoV-2 infection. TCRdb redid the calling of the 5' RACE reads with MiXCR, one entry per CDR3 protein. The data contain around 80,000 distinct CDR3 sequences, approximately 11% of them singletons. The sequenced sample was whole blood, obtained at baseline. The receptors were gathered from an adult who was a healthcare worker with PCR-confirmed SARS-CoV-2 infection or an uninfected control (not recorded which). Both conserved end residues are part of each CDR3.

>TRBV28|TRBJ1-4
CASSFAGVGQGPSWSEKLFF
>TRBV6-6|TRBJ2-5
CASSSPGQGAGETQYF
>TRBV2|TRBJ1-5
CASSEARTPNQPQHF
>TRBV28|TRBJ1-3
CASKSSGNTIYF
>TRBV3-1|TRBJ2-5
CASSQGDLGQTQYF
>TRBV7-3|TRBJ2-3
CASSLQAGITDTQYF
>TRBV9|TRBJ2-7
CASSVAGGNYEQYF
>TRBV14|TRBJ1-2
CASSQDRITARNYGYTF
>TRBV7-9|TRBJ2-7
CASSRQVSYEQYF
>TRBV4-1|TRBJ2-7
CASSQDLGGTGRGEQYF
>TRBV9|TRBJ1-4
CASSVGTGYEKLFF
>TRBV6-2/TRBV6-3|TRBJ1-2
CASSFPPVLGGYTF
>TRBV11-3|TRBJ2-2
CASSLESGGRTGELFF
>TRBV5-4|TRBJ2-5
CASSLLGQETQYF
>TRBV7-2|TRBJ2-5
CASSQGGETQYF
>TRBV29-1|TRBJ1-1
CSALDQEAFF
>TRBV18|TRBJ2-1
CASSPTRDRGHNEQFF
>TRBV20-1|TRBJ2-7
CSARVRTANYEQYF
>TRBV29-1|TRBJ2-3
CSVVPNTDTQYF
>TRBV11-3|TRBJ2-5
CASSPGLAGGEETQYF
>TRBV5-5|TRBJ2-1
CASSLLSEQFF
>TRBV11-2|TRBJ2-2
CASTTPVGTGELFF
>TRBV7-2|TRBJ1-1
CASSKQGVSHTEAFF
>TRBV6-1|TRBJ2-7
CASRRQTGAYEQYF
>TRBV9|TRBJ1-4
CASSVGADSNEKLFF
>TRBV27|TRBJ2-4
CASKSPGKNIQYF
>TRBV4-2|TRBJ2-7
CASSQEWGGDYEQYF
>TRBV28|TRBJ2-7
CASSFGTSGGHDEQYF
>TRBV10-3|TRBJ2-5
CAISSLAEGTETQYF
>TRBV25-1|TRBJ1-2
CASSAWDISWGYTF
>TRBV6-5|TRBJ1-1
CASSSPLGVKNTEAFF
>TRBV29-1|TRBJ2-3
CSVVPDTGTDTQYF
>TRBV6-4|TRBJ2-3
CASSEGPGTDTQYF
>TRBV20-1|TRBJ2-4
CSASGDGSKNIQYF